This T cell receptor (beta chain) was recorded in a study of T cell repertoires in cytomegalovirus infection. In the study overall: The authors used CMV epitopes that were HLA-C-restricted (recently identified) and HLA-B-restricted (well studied). Signatures in public TCR beta sequences pointed to both CMV infection and matching HLA type. Notes on the study in general: Clonotype analysis showed dominance of the ex vivo response by HLA-C-restricted CMV-specific TCR beta clonotypes. Totalled public TCR beta family frequency picked out people who carried CMV plus the relevant HLA.

The CDR3 runs to 15 residues. CDR1 is SGHVS, CDR2 FQNEAQ, per germline. V was trimmed by 0 bases and J by 3 bases, leaving 12 bases between them. Comments on this clonotype: The antigen is undetermined.

TCRdb reanalysed the reads using MiXCR and keeps one entry per CDR3 protein. This repertoire shows about 830,000 distinct CDR3 sequences, 32% found once; its top ten account for around 12%. The chain has TRBV7-8 and TRBJ2-7, with D perhaps given as TRBD1 or TRBD2 (5 bases each). Sequenced material: cultured CD8+ T cells from PBMCs, taken from culture after CMV antigen stimulation. This TCR was recovered from a human donor in good health (CMV status not recorded). Some clones in this sample may be carry-over from other donors' samples. CDR3 bases: TGTGCCAGCAGCTTAGCTTTGGGGGAAGGCTACGAGCAGTACTTC. This encodes CASSLALGEGYEQYF.